The 30 T cell receptor beta chains given below trace back to one sample, sequenced in a study of blood T cell repertoires in COVID-19. Produced via immunoSEQ multiplex PCR; TCRdb's table is partial and in-frame only. Here the sample spans 250,000 to 400,000 clones, about 90% being singletons. Input material: peripheral blood. Every receptor here comes from a woman in her 30s with COVID-19, enrolled during active disease.

The table lists this clone with a few counts. The chain joins TRBV24-1 to TRBJ2-7; 7 bases line up with TRBD1. The germline CDR1 and CDR2 sequences are KGHDR and SFDVKD. After removal of 8 bases from V and 5 bases from J, the junction contained 8 bases not matched to a gene. This CDR3 has 13 residues. CDR3 sequence (DNA): TGTGCCACCAAGGGAGACAGGGACAACGAGCAGTACTTC. Its protein product is CATKGDRDNEQYF.

This clone was seen more than once but under ten times. The CDR3 loop is CASSLKSGERYEQYF. The CDR3 nucleotides read TGTGCCAGCAGCTTAAAGTCAGGGGAAAGGTACGAGCAGTACTTC. This chain connects TRBV7-2 to TRBJ2-7; tentative D call: TRBD1 (6 bases). V shed 2 bases and J shed 4 bases, with 15 bases lying between them. The germline V gene encodes CDR1 SGHTA and CDR2 FQGNSA. The CDR3 loop spans 15 amino acids.

The chain links TRBV28 to TRBJ2-7; TRBD2 matches 10 bases. CDR1 and CDR2 (germline): MDHEN, SYDVKM. The CDR3 consists of 16 residues. V shed 6 bases and J 6 bases; nucleotides not matched to a gene: 14. CDR3 region: CASRGESGRANSEQYF. Written as DNA, the CDR3 is TGTGCCAGCAGGGGGGAGAGCGGGAGGGCCAATAGCGAGCAGTACTTC.

The chain has TRBV9 and TRBJ1-2; 10 nucleotides align to TRBD1. This CDR3 region has 15 residues. Germline CDR1 reads SGDLS; CDR2 reads YYNGEE. V was clipped by 4 bases and J by 6 bases; unmatched bases: 9. CDR3 sequence: CASSPTTGGGDGYTF. The CDR3 DNA is TGTGCCAGCAGCCCAACGACAGGGGGCGGAGATGGCTACACCTTC.

For the CDR3, the DNA is TGTGCCAGCAGCTCGGAGGTACCGGGATCCCAGGAAGACACCATATATTTT. Its protein product is CASSSEVPGSQEDTIYF. The chain recombines TRBV14 with TRBJ1-3; D remains unclear. Germline assignment: CDR1 SGHDN and CDR2 FVKESK. The CDR3 loop spans 17 amino acids. Trimming cost V 5 bases and J 8 bases, with 25 bases left between them.

The chain joins TRBV7-9 to TRBJ1-5; TRBD1 agrees at 7 bases. Unmatched junction bases numbered 5, after V lost 5 bases and J lost 4 bases. The germline V gene encodes CDR1 SEHNR and CDR2 FQNEAQ (reference sequence). This CDR3 region has 14 residues. The CDR3 DNA follows: TGTGCCAGCAGCGGCAGGGGGGTAAATCAGCCCCAGCATTTT. It is translated as CASSGRGVNQPQHF.

The rearrangement joins TRBV29-1 to TRBJ2-7, with D perhaps TRBD1 (6 bases). The germline V gene has CDR1 SQVTM and CDR2 ANQGSEA. CDR3 length: 13 amino acids. V was cut by 4 bases and J by 2 bases, with 12 bases left in between. The CDR3 region is CSVVWTEAYEQYF. The CDR3 DNA follows: TGCAGCGTTGTGTGGACAGAGGCCTACGAGCAGTACTTC.

This clone came up a few times. This chain joins TRBV12-5 and TRBJ1-6; 8 bases match TRBD1. CDR1 is LGHNT and CDR2 is FRNRAP in the germline V gene. V lost 2 bases and J lost 7; bases outside the gene matches: 1. The CDR3 is made up of 14 amino acids. CDR3 DNA sequence: TGTGCTAGTGGTTTGCAGGGGGCCAATTCACCCCTCCACTTT. Encoded protein: CASGLQGANSPLHF.

V is TRBV2 and J is TRBJ1-5; D perhaps matches TRBD1 (5 bases). The CDR3 length is 13 residues. CDR1 is SNHLY and CDR2 is FYNNEI in the germline V gene. V gave up 7 bases and J gave up 0 bases, with 7 bases separating them. The CDR3 loop is CASTRDSNQPQHF. CDR3 nucleotide sequence: TGTGCCAGCACCAGGGATAGCAATCAGCCCCAGCATTTT.

The rearrangement joins TRBV20-1 to TRBJ1-6, with D perhaps matching TRBD1 (5 bases). The V gene lost 3 bases and the J gene lost 7 bases, with 10 bases spanning the gap. The germline V gene encodes CDR1 DFQATT and CDR2 SNEGSKA (reference sequence). This CDR3 comprises 13 residues. CDR3 residues: CSASWGINSPLHF. In DNA form, the CDR3 reads TGCAGTGCTAGTTGGGGCATAAATTCACCCCTCCACTTT.

V gene TRBV7-2 combines with J gene TRBJ2-7; D is ambiguous. The CDR3 is made up of 13 amino acids. The V gene lost 1 base and the J gene lost 7 bases, with 11 bases spanning the gap. Germline CDR1 SGHTA, CDR2 FQGNSA. The CDR3 loop is CASSLVWSDEQYF. The CDR3 region has the DNA TGTGCCAGCAGCTTAGTCTGGAGCGATGAGCAGTACTTC.

The V and J genes are TRBV2 and TRBJ2-5, with TRBD2 matching 7 bases. The trim removed 11 bases at V and 3 bases at J, leaving 9 bases unmatched. The CDR3 length is 13 residues. Germline V CDR1 and CDR2: SNHLY, FYNNEI. CDR3 sequence: CASKAGTKETQYF. CDR3 sequence (DNA): TGTGCCTCGAAGGCCGGGACTAAAGAGACCCAGTACTTC.

The chain is built from TRBV15 and TRBJ2-7, with 10 bases lining up with TRBD2. The V gene end was trimmed by 5 bases and the J gene end by 6 bases; junction bases not matched to a gene: 4. CDR1 LNHNV and CDR2 YYDKDF come from the germline V gene (reference sequence). The CDR3 is made up of 13 amino acids. CDR3 nucleotides: TGTGCCACCAGCCCAGCGGGAGGGCGCGAGCAGTACTTC. This sequence encodes CATSPAGGREQYF.

This chain joins TRBV7-3 and TRBJ1-1; TRBD1 agrees at 9 bases. Germline V CDR1 and CDR2: SGHTA, FQGTGA. The J segment lost 7 bases and the V segment lost 2 bases, leaving 2 bases of the junction unmatched. The CDR3 is 13 residues long. The CDR3 nucleotides read TGTGCCAGCAGCTTAGGACAGGGGATTGAAGCTTTCTTT. This translates into CASSLGQGIEAFF.

This clone appeared once. This chain joins TRBV18 and TRBJ2-1; 9 nucleotides line up with TRBD2. The V gene end was trimmed by 6 bases and the J gene end by 7 bases; junction bases not matched to a gene: 10. The CDR3 runs to 15 residues. The germline V gene has CDR1 KGHSH and CDR2 LQKENI. The DNA of the CDR3 is TGTGCCAGCTCGCCCCTAGCGGGGACGGGGAATGAGCAGTTCTTC. Its translation: CASSPLAGTGNEQFF.

The V and J genes are TRBV9 and TRBJ1-2; D remains ambiguous. Germline loops: CDR1 SGDLS, CDR2 YYNGEE. This CDR3 is built from 15 residues. Trimming removed 0 bases from V and 4 bases from J, with 13 bases in between. The CDR3 region has the DNA TGTGCCAGCAGCGTAGCTTTGTCGGGTGCCTATGGCTACACCTTC. This translates into CASSVALSGAYGYTF.

The chain joins TRBV6-5 to TRBJ2-1; TRBD2 is a possible D gene (5 bases). The length of the CDR3 is 14 residues. CDR1 is MNHEY and CDR2 is SVGAGI in the germline V gene. The V end lost 5 bases, the J end lost 4 bases, and 12 bases lay between the germline ends. CDR3 residues: CASSRLAIYNEQFF. CDR3 sequence (DNA): TGTGCCAGCAGTAGGCTAGCCATTTACAATGAGCAGTTCTTC.

The rearrangement links TRBV19 to TRBJ1-3, with 7 bases lining up with TRBD1. The V gene end was trimmed by 6 bases and the J gene end by 4 bases; junction bases not matched to a gene: 3. The CDR3 totals 13 residues. Germline-derived CDR1 and CDR2 are LNHDA and SQIVND (reference sequence). CDR3 DNA sequence: TGTGCCAGTAGAACAGGGGCGGGAAACACCATATATTTT. Protein product: CASRTGAGNTIYF.

This chain joins TRBV28 and TRBJ2-7; 8 bases are a match to TRBD2. Per germline, CDR1 MDHEN and CDR2 SYDVKM. The CDR3 contains 15 residues. The junction had 8 bases not matched to a gene; V was cut back by 1 base and J by 6 bases. Here the CDR3 reads CASSLSTAGVAEQYF. CDR3 DNA sequence: TGTGCCAGCAGTTTATCAACAGCGGGAGTGGCCGAGCAGTACTTC.

The chain has TRBV28 and TRBJ2-5; 9 bases match TRBD2. V shed 4 bases, J shed 2 bases, and the junction held 8 bases outside the gene matches. Germline V CDR1 and CDR2: MDHEN, SYDVKM. The CDR3 extends over 16 amino acids. The CDR3 nucleotides read TGTGCCAGCAGTTCCCTTAGCGGGAGCCTACAAGAGACCCAGTACTTC. This sequence encodes CASSSLSGSLQETQYF.

DNA of the CDR3: TGTGCCAGCAGCCCCCTTAGCGGGAACGGAGTATACGAGCAGTACTTC. Its protein is CASSPLSGNGVYEQYF. This sequence joins TRBV11-2 and TRBJ2-7; 8 bases line up with TRBD2. The CDR3 is 16 amino acids. Germline V CDR1 and CDR2: SGHAT, FQNNGV. Trimming cost V 5 bases and J 4 bases; bases outside gene matches: 13.

This sequence joins TRBV10-3 and TRBJ1-2; tentatively, D is TRBD1 (5 bases). This CDR3 is built from 14 residues. Between the trimmed V and J ends, which lost 6 bases and 2 bases, there was a span of 13 bases. Looked up from germline, CDR1 is ENHRY and CDR2 is SYGVKD. The CDR3 spells CAISLPGLNYGYTF. The CDR3, as DNA: TGTGCCATCAGCCTTCCGGGACTCAACTATGGCTACACCTTC.

Details on this clone: The sample holds other DNA sequences that translate to the same CDR3. The chain has TRBV30 and TRBJ1-5; 8 bases line up with TRBD1. CDR3 size: 12 residues. Per germline, CDR1 GTSNPN and CDR2 SVGIG (reference sequence). The J segment lost 4 bases and the V segment lost 5 bases, leaving 1 base of the junction unmatched. CDR3 in amino acids: CAWGTGNQPQHF. The CDR3 DNA reads as TGTGCCTGGGGGACAGGTAATCAGCCCCAGCATTTT.

The rearrangement uses TRBV24-1 and TRBJ1-5, with no clear D. The V gene's germline CDR1 is KGHDR and CDR2 SFDVKD. The CDR3 spans 14 residues. V was cut by 2 bases and J by 5 bases, with 9 bases left in between. CDR3 protein: CATSDWGVDQPQHF. The CDR3 DNA sequence: TGTGCCACCAGTGATTGGGGAGTAGATCAGCCCCAGCATTTT.

The chain employs TRBV9 and TRBJ2-5, with TRBD2 matching 16 bases. CDR1 is SGDLS, CDR2 YYNGEE, per germline. Unmatched junction bases numbered 8, after V lost 0 bases and J lost 3 bases. CDR3 size: 19 residues. The CDR3 nucleotides are TGTGCCAGCAGCGTAGCACCGGGGGGGACTAGCGGGAGGGAAGAGACCCAGTACTTC. Its translation is CASSVAPGGTSGREETQYF.

Notes on this clone: The sample contains more than one DNA sequence encoding this CDR3. V is TRBV2 and J is TRBJ1-5; D gene ambiguous. The V gene's germline CDR1 is SNHLY and CDR2 FYNNEI. V shed 1 base and J shed 6 bases, with 13 bases lying between them. The CDR3 is made up of 15 amino acids. As DNA, the CDR3 is TGTGCCAGCAGTGAAGAAACGGGAGCGGGTCAGCCCCAGCATTTT. This sequence encodes CASSEETGAGQPQHF.

CDR3 in DNA: TGTGCCAGTAGTCTCCCAGGGGGTGGCAATGAGCAGTTCTTC. Encoded protein: CASSLPGGGNEQFF. The chain employs TRBV19 and TRBJ2-1; TRBD1 matches 7 bases. With 5 bases clipped from V and 6 bases from J, the junction kept 7 bases outside the gene matches. This CDR3 has 14 residues. Germline V gene sequence: CDR1 LNHDA, CDR2 SQIVND (reference sequence).

This clone was seen only once. This chain uses TRBV3-1 (or the pseudogene TRBV3-2) with TRBJ2-1, with a possible D match to TRBD2 (6 bases). Trimming pared 0 bases from V and 4 bases from J, leaving 16 bases between. The CDR3 has 17 residues. Germline V gene lookup returns CDR1 LGHDT and CDR2 YNNKEL (reference sequence). The CDR3 here is CASSQDGGGRGYNEQFF. In nucleotides, the CDR3 is TGTGCCAGCAGCCAAGACGGGGGAGGACGAGGGTACAATGAGCAGTTCTTC.

CDR3 region: CASSLVVQRYNEQFF. In DNA form, the CDR3 reads TGTGCCAGCAGCTTAGTCGTCCAGCGGTACAATGAGCAGTTCTTC. This rearrangement joins TRBV11-2 to TRBJ2-1; D perhaps matches TRBD2 (5 bases). The CDR3 sequence is 15 residues long. CDR1 SGHAT and CDR2 FQNNGV come from the germline V gene. The V end lost 1 base, the J end lost 4 bases, and 11 bases lay between the germline ends.

The rearrangement uses TRBV2 and TRBJ2-3, with 9 bases aligning to TRBD2. CDR1 is SNHLY and CDR2 is FYNNEI in the germline V gene. The CDR3 totals 16 residues. V shed 6 bases and J 3 bases; nucleotides not matched to a gene: 10. The DNA for the CDR3 is TGTGCCAGCAGGCTCGGACTAGCGAGAGAAACAGATACGCAGTATTTT. This sequence encodes CASRLGLARETDTQYF.